This T cell receptor (beta chain) was documented in a study of blood T cell repertoires in COVID-19. Per germline, CDR1 MNHEY and CDR2 SVGEGT. This CDR3 comprises 16 residues. V gave up 3 bases and J gave up 5 bases; unmatched junction bases: 8. Only in-frame clones appear in the TCRdb table, and some are missing; sequencing was by immunoSEQ multiplex PCR. This sample has about 210,000 clones; 70% to 90% occur once, and the top ten carry 2.4%. This receptor was taken from a woman in her 70s with COVID-19, enrolled during active disease. The gene calls are TRBV6-2 or TRBV6-3 and TRBJ1-5; 9 positions agree with TRBD1. The sequenced sample consisted of peripheral blood. The CDR3 sequence: CASSYSGTGNYQPQHF. For the CDR3, the DNA is TGTGCCAGCAGTTATTCCGGGACAGGGAATTATCAGCCCCAGCATTTT.